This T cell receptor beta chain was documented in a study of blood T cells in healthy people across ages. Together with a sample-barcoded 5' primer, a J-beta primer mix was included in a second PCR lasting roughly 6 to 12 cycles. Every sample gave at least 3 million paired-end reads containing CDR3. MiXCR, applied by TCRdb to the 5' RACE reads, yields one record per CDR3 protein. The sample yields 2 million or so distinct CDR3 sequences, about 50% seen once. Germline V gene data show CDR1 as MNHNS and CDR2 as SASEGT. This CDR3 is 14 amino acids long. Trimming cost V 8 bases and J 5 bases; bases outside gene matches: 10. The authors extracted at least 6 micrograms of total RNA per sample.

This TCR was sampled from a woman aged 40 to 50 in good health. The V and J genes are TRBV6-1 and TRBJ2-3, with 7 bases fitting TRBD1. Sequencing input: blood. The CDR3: CASGERGRGDTQYF. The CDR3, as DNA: TGTGCCAGCGGAGAGAGGGGGCGAGGAGATACGCAGTATTTT.